The rows below give T cell receptor beta chains drawn from one sample of a study of blood T cell repertoires in COVID-19. TCRdb's table, derived via immunoSEQ multiplex PCR, lists solely in-frame clones and lacks some. The sample shows approximately 72,000 clones, under 90% of them seen only once. The sequencing input was peripheral blood. These receptors were obtained from a man in his fifties or sixties with acute or convalescent COVID-19. CDR3s include the opening cysteine and the closing phenylalanine or tryptophan. Fields, in order: clone size, V gene, J gene, D gene, CDR3 protein, CDR3 DNA. The D gene is left open where the match is weak. A row's size may be missing; if present it is once, few, many or a size class.

>-|TRBV10-2|TRBJ1-1|TRBD1
CASSEWRTGKGAAFF
TGCGCCAGCAGTGAGTGGCGGACAGGGAAAGGAGCAGCTTTCTTT
>-|TRBV6-5|TRBJ1-1|-
CASSYLVNTEAFF
TGTGCCAGCAGTTACTTAGTAAACACTGAAGCTTTCTTT
>-|TRBV3-1/TRBV3-2|TRBJ2-1|-
CASSRGTVNNEQFF
TGTGCCAGCAGCCGCGGGACAGTTAACAATGAGCAGTTCTTC
>once|TRBV5-1|TRBJ2-2|-
CASSLVRTGELFF
TGCGCCAGCAGCTTGGTTCGTACCGGGGAGCTGTTTTTT
>-|TRBV27|TRBJ1-6|-
CASQARVINNSPLHF
TGTGCCAGCCAAGCGCGGGTCATAAATAATTCACCCCTCCACTTT
>-|TRBV29-1|TRBJ1-1|TRBD1
CSAKVQGALMNTEAFF
TGCAGCGCGAAGGTACAGGGGGCCCTCATGAACACTGAAGCTTTCTTT
>-|TRBV6-5|TRBJ1-1|TRBD1
CASSLGGLAEAFF
TGTGCCAGCAGTTTAGGGGGCTTGGCTGAAGCTTTCTTT
>-|TRBV2|TRBJ2-7|-
CASRVQGSTYEQYF
TGTGCCAGCAGAGTGCAGGGATCTACGTACGAGCAGTACTTC
>-|TRBV5-1|TRBJ2-7|TRBD1
CASSGTGTGGEQYF
TGCGCCAGCAGCGGAACCGGGACAGGGGGCGAGCAGTACTTC
>-|TRBV4-1|TRBJ2-7|TRBD1
CASSHVGTAYEQYF
TGCGCCAGCAGCCACGTCGGGACAGCCTACGAGCAGTACTTC
>-|TRBV5-1|TRBJ2-6|TRBD1
CASSPTGVNTGANVLTF
TGCGCCAGCAGCCCGACAGGGGTAAACACTGGGGCCAACGTCCTGACTTTC
>-|TRBV7-9|TRBJ2-5|-
CASLRGGRGQEETQYF
TGTGCCAGCCTGAGGGGGGGCAGGGGACAGGAGGAGACCCAGTACTTC
>-|TRBV24-1|TRBJ2-1|TRBD2
CATSDPRLADNEQFF
TGTGCCACCAGTGACCCCCGACTAGCGGACAATGAGCAGTTCTTC
>once|TRBV19|TRBJ1-3|-
CASQGISSGNTIYF
TGTGCTAGCCAGGGGATTAGCTCTGGAAACACCATATATTTT
>few|TRBV6-5|TRBJ1-3|TRBD1
CASRTGAGNTIYF
TGTGCCAGCAGAACAGGGGCTGGAAACACCATATATTTT
>-|TRBV9|TRBJ1-1|-
CASRGQNTEAFF
TGTGCCAGCAGGGGACAGAACACTGAAGCTTTCTTT
>-|TRBV19|TRBJ1-1|-
CASRPPWAVGYNTEAFF
TGTGCCAGTAGGCCCCCATGGGCTGTTGGTTATAACACTGAAGCTTTCTTT
>-|TRBV6-2/TRBV6-3|TRBJ1-6|-
CASSYPGMNSPLHF
TGTGCCAGCAGTTACCCAGGGATGAATTCACCCCTCCACTTT
>once|TRBV7-9|TRBJ1-1|-
CASSLTGGGNTEAFF
TGTGCCAGCAGCTTAACGGGAGGGGGTAACACTGAAGCTTTCTTT
>-|TRBV7-9|TRBJ1-5|-
CASSSPGQPQHF
TGTGCCAGCAGCTCACCGGGGCAGCCCCAGCATTTT
>-|TRBV6-5|TRBJ1-6|TRBD1
CASSYRDRDSPLHF
TGTGCCAGCAGTTACAGAGACAGGGACTCACCCCTCCACTTT
>-|TRBV5-1|TRBJ2-1|-
CASSPGPGYNEQFF
TGCGCCAGCAGCCCGGGCCCAGGGTACAATGAGCAGTTCTTC
>-|TRBV5-6|TRBJ1-5|-
CASSWGGSSNQPQHF
TGTGCCAGCAGCTGGGGGGGCAGTAGCAATCAGCCCCAGCATTTT
>-|TRBV5-1|TRBJ2-5|TRBD2
CASRLGTLAGARETQYF
TGCGCCAGCAGGTTGGGAACACTAGCGGGGGCGAGGGAGACCCAGTACTTC
>-|TRBV19|TRBJ1-5|-
CASTEGDPGQPQHF
TGTGCCAGCACAGAGGGGGACCCCGGGCAGCCCCAGCATTTT
>-|TRBV19|TRBJ2-1|TRBD1
CASSTSGTGGLEQFF
TGTGCCAGTAGTACCTCCGGGACAGGGGGTCTTGAGCAGTTCTTC
>-|TRBV10-3|TRBJ1-6|TRBD1
CAIRGTGTDNSPLHF
TGTGCCATCAGGGGGACAGGGACGGATAATTCACCCCTCCACTTT
>-|TRBV3-1/TRBV3-2|TRBJ1-2|TRBD1
CASSPTGTGGRGYTF
TGTGCCAGCAGCCCGACCGGGACAGGGGGCAGGGGCTACACCTTC
>-|TRBV19|TRBJ2-2|TRBD2
CASSIAELAGGRNTGELFF
TGTGCCAGTAGTATAGCTGAGCTAGCGGGGGGGCGGAACACCGGGGAGCTGTTTTTT
>-|TRBV25-1|TRBJ1-4|-
CASNRDNEKLFF
TGTGCCAGCAACAGGGATAATGAAAAACTGTTTTTT
>-|TRBV9|TRBJ1-3|-
CASSYGGFSGNTIYF
TGTGCCAGCAGTTATGGGGGCTTCTCTGGAAACACCATATATTTT
>-|TRBV9|TRBJ1-3|TRBD1
CASSATGAGNTIYF
TGTGCCAGCAGCGCCACAGGGGCTGGAAACACCATATATTTT
>-|TRBV30|TRBJ2-3|-
CAWSPGADTQYF
TGTGCCTGGAGTCCCGGGGCAGATACGCAGTATTTT
>-|TRBV5-1|TRBJ1-1|-
CASSDLTEAFF
TGCGCCAGCAGCGATCTAACCGAAGCTTTCTTT
>-|TRBV19|TRBJ1-1|-
CASTGTDLANTEAFF
TGTGCCAGTACGGGAACTGACCTAGCGAACACTGAAGCTTTCTTT
>-|TRBV6-5|TRBJ1-1|-
CASNEGVFTEAFF
TGTGCCAGCAACGAAGGGGTTTTCACTGAAGCTTTCTTT
>once|TRBV9|TRBJ2-1|-
CASSAPGGPQYNEQFF
TGTGCCAGCAGCGCCCCAGGGGGGCCCCAATACAATGAGCAGTTCTTC
>-|TRBV30|TRBJ2-3|TRBD2
CAWGAPGLAPDTQYF
TGTGCCTGGGGTGCACCGGGACTAGCGCCAGATACGCAGTATTTT
>-|TRBV19|TRBJ2-2|-
CASSPQGRGIFTGELFF
TGTGCCAGTAGTCCCCAGGGGCGGGGGATTTTCACCGGGGAGCTGTTTTTT
>-|TRBV3-1/TRBV3-2|TRBJ2-2|TRBD2
CASSQDLLAGNTGELFF
TGTGCCAGCAGCCAAGATCTACTAGCGGGGAACACCGGGGAGCTGTTTTTT
>-|TRBV10-3|TRBJ2-1|-
CAISGPAGNNEQFF
TGTGCCATCAGTGGCCCGGCAGGGAACAATGAGCAGTTCTTC
>-|TRBV18|TRBJ2-2|-
CASSPGQKNTGELFF
TGTGCCAGCTCACCTGGGCAGAAGAACACCGGGGAGCTGTTTTTT
>few|TRBV7-2|TRBJ1-5|-
CASSLSSVSNQPQHF
TGTGCCAGCAGCTTATCGTCCGTTAGCAATCAGCCCCAGCATTTT
>-|TRBV7-2|TRBJ2-5|-
CASSLVPGIGETQYF
TGTGCCAGCAGCTTAGTACCAGGGATAGGGGAGACCCAGTACTTC
>-|TRBV9|TRBJ1-1|-
CASSARTGGFSTEAFF
TGCGCCAGCAGCGCCCGGACGGGGGGTTTTAGCACTGAAGCTTTCTTT
>once|TRBV9|TRBJ2-1|-
CASSGGPNYNEQFF
TGTGCCAGCAGCGGAGGTCCTAACTACAATGAGCAGTTCTTC
>-|TRBV10-2|TRBJ1-2|TRBD1
CASSHDRDYGYTF
TGCGCCAGCAGCCATGACAGGGACTATGGCTACACCTTC
>-|TRBV4-2|TRBJ1-2|-
CASSQVNANGYTF
TGTGCCAGCAGCCAAGTTAACGCTAACGGCTACACCTTC
>once|TRBV10-3|TRBJ2-1|-
CAISEGPGINEQFF
TGTGCCATCAGTGAGGGGCCAGGTATTAATGAGCAGTTCTTC
>-|TRBV27|TRBJ2-3|-
CASSLRSRPTTDTQYF
TGTGCCAGCAGTTTGCGTAGCAGACCGACCACAGATACGCAGTATTTT
>-|TRBV6-6|TRBJ2-6|-
CASSGARDSGANVLTF
TGTGCCAGCAGTGGCGCGCGGGACTCTGGGGCCAACGTCCTGACTTTC
>-|TRBV11-3|TRBJ2-7|-
CASSLGGLRSYEQYF
TGTGCCAGCAGCTTAGGGGGCCTTCGCTCCTACGAGCAGTACTTC
>once|TRBV20-1|TRBJ1-2|-
CSASGQFTGYGGYTF
TGCAGTGCTAGTGGTCAGTTTACGGGATATGGGGGCTACACCTTC
>-|TRBV5-1|TRBJ2-7|TRBD2
CASSLAVAGGREQYF
TGCGCCAGCAGCTTGGCTGTGGCGGGGGGGCGCGAGCAGTACTTC
>-|TRBV20-1|TRBJ1-5|TRBD1
CSASGHPGQGDDQPQHF
TGCAGTGCTAGTGGCCATCCGGGACAGGGCGACGATCAGCCCCAGCATTTT
>-|TRBV21-1|TRBJ2-1|-
CASDPTLAVDNEQFF
TGTGCCAGCGACCCGACCCTAGCGGTAGACAATGAGCAGTTCTTC
>-|TRBV9|TRBJ1-2|TRBD1
CASSAGTGLGYGYTF
TGTGCCAGCAGCGCGGGGACAGGGCTCGGCTATGGCTACACCTTC
>-|TRBV2|TRBJ1-2|-
CASRGGTSRSYGYTF
TGTGCCAGCCGCGGAGGGACTAGCCGTTCCTATGGCTACACCTTC